The T cell receptor (beta chain) under discussion was sequenced for a study of breast tumors, draining lymph nodes, adjacent tissues. TCRdb redid the calling of the multiplex PCR reads with MiXCR, one entry per CDR3 protein. The sample consists of roughly 17,000 distinct CDR3 sequences, around two fifths of them appearing once. The J segment lost 7 bases and the V segment lost 5 bases, leaving 10 bases of the junction unmatched. The germline V gene encodes CDR1 MNHEY and CDR2 SVGAGI. There are 17 residues in the CDR3. In the case of this clonotype: Its matching antigen is unknown.

Study-level findings and limits: The lymph node origin of tumor T cells was framed as consistent with a hypothesis, not demonstrated. Tumor TCR diversity was below lymph nodes but above nontumor tissue. Most tumor T cells seemingly derive from lymph node, then expand in tumor.

What was sequenced was breast tumor tissue. The clonotype comes from a female donor with breast cancer. Some clones in this sample may be carry-over from other donors' samples. The V and J genes are TRBV6-5 and TRBJ1-6, with 11 nucleotides matching TRBD1. CDR3 in amino acids: CASSGGTGGLRNSPLHF. Here the CDR3 DNA reads TGTGCCAGCAGTGGCGGGACAGGGGGTCTGCGGAATTCACCCCTCCACTTT.